The present T cell receptor (beta chain) was sequenced within a study of CD8+CD57+ T cells in acquired aplastic anemia. Study outcomes and limitations: For CD8+ Simpson's diversity, patients and controls showed no significant difference.

CDR3 size: 15 residues. V lost 0 bases to trimming and J lost 2 bases; unmatched junction nucleotides: 3. In germline, CDR1 is SGHDT, CDR2 YYEEEE. Comment on this clonotype: As yet, its antigen is unknown. This may be a read error, as it is one base from a much larger clone.

Genomic DNA was employed as the template in profiling TCR beta VDJ and CDR3. TCRdb re-analysed the reads in MiXCR, keeping a single row per CDR3 protein. The sample includes 110,000 or so distinct CDR3 sequences, less than 65% of them seen just once. Material for sequencing was sorted CD4+, CD8+, or CD8+CD57+ T cells (not recorded which) from PBMCs. The TCR comes from a human donor in good health, serving as a control. J is TRBJ2-3 and V is TRBV5-6, with 7 positions matching TRBD2. The CDR3 coding sequence is TGTGCCAGCAGCTTGGCCCGGGGGGACACAGATACGCAGTATTTT. This sequence encodes CASSLARGDTDTQYF.